A single sample is the source of the 15 T cell receptor beta chains below, sequenced in a study of blood T cell repertoires in COVID-19. Sequenced by immunoSEQ multiplex PCR; TCRdb stores in-frame clones only, minus some. The sample carries over 95,000 clones, approximately 81% recorded once. The source material was peripheral blood. Receptors originate from a human donor in a cohort sampled during active COVID-19.

V usage is TRBV24-1 and J usage is TRBJ2-1, with 9 bases lining up with TRBD2. The germline V gene has CDR1 KGHDR and CDR2 SFDVKD. J was trimmed by 10 bases and V by 1 base; bases with no gene match: 7. This CDR3 spans 15 amino acids. CDR3 nucleotide sequence: TGTGCCACCAGTGATTTACCGCGGGGGGGCCACGAGCAGTTCTTC. Translated: CATSDLPRGGHEQFF.

This sequence joins TRBV5-1 and TRBJ1-1; perhaps TRBD1 as D (5 bases). This CDR3 is built from 14 residues. Germline V gene data show CDR1 as SGHRS and CDR2 as YFSETQ. V lost 0 bases and J lost 5, with 11 bases in between. The CDR3 region is CASSLDNGGTEAFF. The CDR3 nucleotides are TGCGCCAGCAGCTTGGATAACGGGGGGACTGAAGCTTTCTTT.

The chain joins TRBV7-2 to TRBJ1-2; a weak D match, TRBD1 (5 bases). CDR3 length: 14 residues. CDR1 and CDR2 (germline): SGHTA, FQGNSA. The V and J ends lost 5 bases and 2 bases respectively, with 12 bases between them. CDR3 sequence: CASSPGGFNYGYTF. In DNA form, the CDR3 reads TGTGCCAGCAGCCCGGGGGGTTTCAACTATGGCTACACCTTC.

The rearrangement joins TRBV10-2 to TRBJ2-1; D call uncertain. The CDR3 runs 12 residues. Germline V gives CDR1 WSHSY, CDR2 SAAADI. The CDR3 region has the DNA TGCGCGGCGGCCGGAGATTACAATGAGCAGTTCTTC. It specifies CAAAGDYNEQFF.

This clone has just a few counts. CDR3 amino acids: CASSPGTDLTGELFF. Here the CDR3 DNA reads TGTGCCAGCAGTCCAGGGACAGACCTCACCGGGGAGCTGTTTTTT. The chain is built from TRBV28 and TRBJ2-2; 7 nucleotides agree with TRBD1. V dropped 5 bases and J dropped 4; count of bases not matched to a gene: 7. The CDR3 contains 15 residues. Germline loops: CDR1 MDHEN, CDR2 SYDVKM.

V and J are TRBV9 and TRBJ2-7; no clear D gene. Germline loops: CDR1 SGDLS, CDR2 YYNGEE. V lost 0 bases, J lost 3 bases, and 10 bases lay in between. The CDR3 runs to 14 residues. CDR3 amino acids: CASSVGSKLYEQYF. DNA for the CDR3: TGTGCCAGCAGCGTAGGGTCGAAACTCTACGAGCAGTACTTC. Using reference TRBV9 and TRBJ2-7 for the parts outside the CDR3, the full variable domain is DSGVTQTPKHLITATGQRVTLRCSPRSGDLSVYWYQQSLDQGLQFLIQYYNGEERAKGNILERFSAQQFPDLHSELNLSSLELGDSALYFCASSVGSKLYEQYFGPGTRLTVT.

The rearrangement uses TRBV15 and TRBJ1-4; D gene unclear. In germline, CDR1 is LNHNV, CDR2 YYDKDF (reference sequence). The length of the CDR3 is 14 residues. V was clipped by 0 bases and J by 14 bases, with 16 bases between them. CDR3 protein: CATSRDRVGRALFF. As DNA, the CDR3 is TGTGCCACCAGCAGAGATAGAGTTGGTCGTGCCCTGTTTTTT.

This clone was recorded once. This chain joins TRBV11-1 and TRBJ2-3; the D gene is possibly TRBD2 (6 bases). The CDR3 spans 14 residues. Germline CDR1 is SGHAT and CDR2 is FQDESV (reference sequence). Trimming took off 2 bases at V and 8 bases at J, with 14 bases between the two ends. In DNA form, the CDR3 reads TGTGCCAGCAGCTTATTGCGGGGACCCCTTACGCAGTATTTT. This sequence encodes CASSLLRGPLTQYF.

This clone turned up a few times. V and J are TRBV27 and TRBJ1-6, with 7 bases that match TRBD1. CDR3 length: 15 residues. Germline V gene lookup returns CDR1 MNHEY and CDR2 SMNVEV (reference sequence). V dropped 6 bases and J dropped 10; count of bases not matched to a gene: 12. The CDR3 is CASSRRTGSGSPLHF. CDR3 bases: TGTGCCAGCAGCCGCCGGACAGGCTCGGGCTCACCCCTCCACTTT.

V gene TRBV6-5 combines with J gene TRBJ2-7; TRBD2 might be the D (7 bases). V was clipped by 0 bases and J by 4 bases, with 16 bases between them. This CDR3 contains 16 residues. CDR1 and CDR2 (germline): MNHEY, SVGAGI. In DNA, the CDR3 is TGTGCCAGCAGTTACTCGACTTCGGGGGGCGGGTACGAGCAGTACTTC. Encoded protein: CASSYSTSGGGYEQYF.

The chain carries TRBV23-1 and TRBJ1-4; D is ambiguous. TRBV23-1 is known as an ORF, though its function is uncertain. The CDR3 sequence is 11 residues long. The V end was cut by 6 bases, the J end by 10 bases, with 9 bases between. The DNA for the CDR3 is TGCGCCAGCAGCCCCCCCGTAAAACTGTTTTTT. It translates to CASSPPVKLFF.

CDR3 loop: CASSAGGGGGYTF. The CDR3 nucleotides read TGTGCCAGCAGTGCAGGGGGCGGAGGTGGCTACACCTTC. The chain joins TRBV6-1 to TRBJ1-2, with 8 bases lining up with TRBD1. Germline V CDR1 and CDR2: MNHNS, SASEGT. This CDR3 contains 13 residues. Trimming removed 4 bases from V and 7 bases from J; junction bases left unmatched: 5.

This clone is a singleton in its sample. This chain connects TRBV6-5 to TRBJ2-1; 8 nucleotides match TRBD2. CDR3 length: 15 residues. Germline V gene lookup returns CDR1 MNHEY and CDR2 SVGAGI. The junction had 7 bases not matched to a gene; V was cut back by 5 bases and J by 4 bases. The CDR3 DNA reads TGTGCCAGCAGTATTACTAGCGGTGGATACAATGAGCAGTTCTTC. Amino acids: CASSITSGGYNEQFF.

The chain employs TRBV7-8 and TRBJ2-3, with D possibly being TRBD2 (7 bases). Per germline, CDR1 SGHVS and CDR2 FQNEAQ. This CDR3 comprises 15 residues. V was pared by 5 bases and J by 4 bases, with 16 bases between. CDR3 coding DNA: TGTGCCAGCAGCCAAGAGGGGGGGGCTGCAGATACGCAGTATTTT. It specifies CASSQEGGAADTQYF.

This chain joins TRBV13 and TRBJ1-2, with D hard to call. The CDR3 contains 15 residues. Germline CDR1 PRHDT, CDR2 FYEKMQ (reference sequence). Trimming stripped 1 base from V and 4 bases from J, with 13 bases between. CDR3: CASSLAARSIYGYTF. The DNA of the CDR3 is TGTGCCAGCAGCTTAGCGGCCCGGAGTATCTATGGCTACACCTTC. Full variable domain (rest looked up from reference TRBV13 and TRBJ1-2): AAGVIQSPRHLIKEKRETATLKCYPIPRHDTVYWYQQGPGQDPQFLISFYEKMQSDKGSIPDRFSAQQFSDYHSELNMSSLELGDSALYFCASSLAARSIYGYTFGSGTRLTVV.